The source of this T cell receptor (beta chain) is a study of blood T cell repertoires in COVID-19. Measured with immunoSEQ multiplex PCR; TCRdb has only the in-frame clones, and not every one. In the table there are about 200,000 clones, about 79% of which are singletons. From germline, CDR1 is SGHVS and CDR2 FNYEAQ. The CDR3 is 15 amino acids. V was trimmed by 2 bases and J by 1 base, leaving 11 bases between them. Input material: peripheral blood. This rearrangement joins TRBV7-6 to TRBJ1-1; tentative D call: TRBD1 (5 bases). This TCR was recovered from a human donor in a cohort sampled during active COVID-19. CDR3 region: CASSLLGGANTEAFF. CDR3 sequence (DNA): TGTGCCAGCAGCTTATTAGGAGGGGCGAACACTGAAGCTTTCTTT.